These 2 T cell receptor beta chains were sequenced from one sample in a study of tumor-infiltrating lymphocytes in oesophageal squamous cell carcinoma listed by TCRdb under 2016. The receptor library was made with PCR. Sequenced using an Illumina HiSeq 2000. TCRdb took the public reads, trimmed them with fastp at Q25, ran MiXCR for clone calling and kept in-frame beta chains. Rows are combined by CDR3 protein, so each entry shows the most common genes and DNA. This sample gives some 9,800 distinct CDR3 sequences in total; 60% to 70% of them show up just once. The top ten hold 26% of the sample. The sequenced sample consisted of esophageal tumor tissue. The origin of the receptors is a female donor with esophageal squamous cell carcinoma.

The V call is TRBV14, the J call TRBJ1-6; tentatively, D is TRBD1 (6 bases). V dropped 4 bases and J dropped 8 bases, with 15 bases sitting between them. CDR3 length: 15 residues. Germline V gene sequence: CDR1 SGHDN, CDR2 FVKESK. CDR3 nucleotide sequence: TGTGCCAGCAGCCCTCAACAGGGTTCGGATTCACCCCTCCACTTT. This sequence encodes CASSPQQGSDSPLHF.

This clonotype was recorded once. The chain links TRBV6-6 to TRBJ2-7, with 9 bases lining up with TRBD1. Near its end, the DNA agrees better with TRBJ2-5, so the J call may be wrong. CDR3 length: 15 residues. Germline CDR1 MNHNY, CDR2 SVGAGI (reference sequence). The CDR3 loop is CASSYLQGAGETQYF. CDR3 in DNA: TGTGCCAGCAGTTACCTACAGGGGGCTGGGGAGACCCAGTACTTC.